The sequence of this T cell receptor beta chain was determined in a study of blood T cell repertoires in COVID-19. The CDR3 runs 16 residues. Germline assignment: CDR1 SNHLY and CDR2 FYNNEI. Trimming removed 3 bases at V and 0 bases at J, with 11 bases between. In the study's own analysis: Quantification of nucleated cells was approximated via reference gene primer amplification. Assay: immunoSEQ multiplex PCR; the TCRdb copy retains only in-frame clones and omits some. V and J calls and clone size are copied from that table; D and trimming were computed from the DNA. The table shows about 260,000 clones, with roughly 84% occurring only once.

This clonotype originated in a woman aged 35 to 49 who had recovered from COVID-19. The rearrangement links TRBV2 to TRBJ2-2, with TRBD1 as a possible D gene (6 bases). Sequencing was done on a sample of peripheral blood. CDR3 sequence (DNA): TGTGCCAGCAGTGACCGACAGGCGACGAACACCGGGGAGCTGTTTTTT. Residues: CASSDRQATNTGELFF.